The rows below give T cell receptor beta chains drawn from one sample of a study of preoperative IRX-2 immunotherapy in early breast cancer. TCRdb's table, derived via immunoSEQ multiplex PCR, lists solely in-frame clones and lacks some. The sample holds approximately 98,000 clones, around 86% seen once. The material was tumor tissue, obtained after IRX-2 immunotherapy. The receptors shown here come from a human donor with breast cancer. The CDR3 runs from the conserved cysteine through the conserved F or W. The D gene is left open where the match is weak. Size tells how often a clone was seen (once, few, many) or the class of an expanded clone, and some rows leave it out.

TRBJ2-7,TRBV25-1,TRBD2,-,CASSESGLAGYEQYF,TGTGCCAGCAGTGAATCTGGGTTAGCGGGGTACGAGCAGTACTTC
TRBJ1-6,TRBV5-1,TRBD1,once,CASSLGGFNSPLHF,TGCGCCAGCAGCTTAGGGGGCTTCAATTCACCCCTCCACTTT
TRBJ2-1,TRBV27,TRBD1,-,CASSWGTGEYNEQFF,TGTGCCAGCAGTTGGGGGACAGGGGAATACAATGAGCAGTTCTTC
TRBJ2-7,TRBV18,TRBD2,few,CASSPPGLAGASDEQYF,TGTGCCAGCTCACCACCGGGACTAGCGGGAGCATCCGACGAGCAGTACTTC
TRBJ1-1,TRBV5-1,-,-,CASSLASPQTNTEAFF,TGCGCCAGCAGCTTGGCATCCCCTCAGACGAACACTGAAGCTTTCTTT
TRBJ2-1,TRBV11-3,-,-,CASSLGQASNEQFF,TGTGCCAGCAGCTTAGGGCAGGCTAGCAATGAGCAGTTCTTC
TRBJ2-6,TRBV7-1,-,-,CASSLIQHSGANVLTF,TGTGCCAGCAGCTTGATACAGCACTCTGGGGCCAACGTCCTGACTTTC
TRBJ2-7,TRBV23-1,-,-,CASRVADSYEQYF,TGCGCCAGCAGAGTGGCTGATTCCTACGAGCAGTACTTC
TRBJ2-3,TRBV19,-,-,CASSIGGHGTDTQYF,TGTGCCAGTAGTATAGGCGGACATGGCACAGATACGCAGTATTTT
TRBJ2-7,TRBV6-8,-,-,CASSYSEEGRYEQYF,TGTGCCAGCAGTTACTCGGAGGAGGGGCGCTACGAGCAGTACTTC
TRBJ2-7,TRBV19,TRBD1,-,CASSMYRGQGSHEQYF,TGTGCCAGTAGTATGTATCGCGGACAGGGGTCCCACGAGCAGTACTTC
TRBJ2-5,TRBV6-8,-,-,CASSSLRGRAGEETQYF,TGTGCCAGCAGTTCTTTAAGGGGGAGGGCCGGGGAAGAGACCCAGTACTTC
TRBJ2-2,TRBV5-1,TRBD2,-,CASSFLVLAGNTGELFF,TGCGCCAGCAGCTTCTTGGTACTAGCGGGTAACACCGGGGAGCTGTTTTTT
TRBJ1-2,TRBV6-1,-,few,CASSEAPYNYGYTF,TGTGCCAGCAGTGAAGCCCCCTACAACTATGGCTACACCTTC
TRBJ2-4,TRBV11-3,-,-,CASSQGDFGGQLAKNIQYF,TGTGCCAGCAGCCAAGGGGATTTTGGGGGACAACTAGCCAAAAACATTCAGTACTTC
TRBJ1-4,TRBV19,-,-,CASSTDGRRGNEKLFF,TGTGCCAGTAGTACCGACGGACGGCGGGGTAATGAAAAACTGTTTTTT
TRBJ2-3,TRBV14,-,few,CASSLLMGGSTDTQYF,TGTGCCAGCAGCCTCCTTATGGGAGGAAGCACAGATACGCAGTATTTT
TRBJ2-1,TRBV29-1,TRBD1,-,CSGTPDRAYNEQFF,TGCAGCGGGACGCCGGACAGGGCCTACAATGAGCAGTTCTTC
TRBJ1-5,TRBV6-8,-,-,CASSPWADQPQHF,TGTGCCAGCAGTCCTTGGGCTGATCAGCCCCAGCATTTT
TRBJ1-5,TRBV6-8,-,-,CASSRGREGGGNQPQHF,TGTGCCAGCAGCCGAGGACGGGAAGGGGGGGGCAATCAGCCCCAGCATTTT
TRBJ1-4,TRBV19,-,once,CASRDQAGEKLFF,TGTGCCAGTAGGGACCAAGCAGGTGAAAAACTGTTTTTT
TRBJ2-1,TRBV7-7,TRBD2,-,CASSLELAGGTYNEQFF,TGTGCCAGCAGCTTAGAACTAGCGGGAGGGACCTACAATGAGCAGTTCTTC
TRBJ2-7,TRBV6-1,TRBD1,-,CASSEGRTGGYEQYF,TGTGCCAGCAGTGAAGGGAGGACAGGGGGGTACGAGCAGTACTTC
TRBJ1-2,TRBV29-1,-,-,CSVDRTATGYTF,TGCAGCGTTGACAGAACAGCTACGGGCTACACCTTC
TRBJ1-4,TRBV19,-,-,CATEASNEKLFF,TGTGCCACCGAAGCGTCTAATGAAAAACTGTTTTTT
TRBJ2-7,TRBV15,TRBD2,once,CATSGLRGLAGGDEQYF,TGTGCCACCAGCGGTTTAAGGGGACTAGCGGGAGGCGACGAGCAGTACTTC
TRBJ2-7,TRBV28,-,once,CASSQGSYEQYF,TGTGCCAGCAGTCAGGGCTCCTACGAGCAGTACTTC
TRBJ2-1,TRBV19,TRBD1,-,CASRITGGVDEQFF,TGTGCCAGTAGGATTACAGGGGGCGTCGATGAGCAGTTCTTC
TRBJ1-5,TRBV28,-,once,CASTSGNQPQHF,TGTGCCAGCACATCGGGCAATCAGCCCCAGCATTTT
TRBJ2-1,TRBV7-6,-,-,CASSLVGPAAYNEQFF,TGTGCCAGCAGCTTGGTAGGGCCGGCGGCTTACAATGAGCAGTTCTTC
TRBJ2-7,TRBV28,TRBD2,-,CASRTSGQMGEYEQYF,TGTGCCAGCAGAACTAGCGGCCAGATGGGCGAGTACGAGCAGTACTTC
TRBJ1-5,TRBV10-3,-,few,CAISEERDSNQPQHF,TGTGCCATCAGTGAGGAAAGGGATAGCAATCAGCCCCAGCATTTT
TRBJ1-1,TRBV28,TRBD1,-,CASFGTGSTEAFF,TGTGCCAGCTTTGGGACAGGGAGCACTGAAGCTTTCTTT
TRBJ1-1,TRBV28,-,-,CASSPLGSNTEAFF,TGTGCCAGCAGTCCACTCGGGTCGAACACTGAAGCTTTCTTT
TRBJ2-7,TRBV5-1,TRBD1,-,CASSITQGASEQYF,TGCGCCAGCAGCATTACGCAGGGGGCGAGTGAGCAGTACTTC
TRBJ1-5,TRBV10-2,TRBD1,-,CASSRQGVGNQPQHF,TGCGCCAGCAGCCGACAGGGAGTGGGGAATCAGCCCCAGCATTTT
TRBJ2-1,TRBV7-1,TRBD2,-,CASSARGEREINEQFF,TGTGCCAGCAGCGCCCGGGGCGAGCGGGAGATCAATGAGCAGTTCTTC
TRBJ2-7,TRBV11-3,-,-,CASSLGQRTYEQYF,TGTGCCAGCAGCCTAGGACAGAGAACCTACGAGCAGTACTTC
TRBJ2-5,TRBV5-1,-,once,CASSPGTNQETQYF,TGCGCCAGCAGCCCCGGGACAAATCAAGAGACCCAGTACTTC